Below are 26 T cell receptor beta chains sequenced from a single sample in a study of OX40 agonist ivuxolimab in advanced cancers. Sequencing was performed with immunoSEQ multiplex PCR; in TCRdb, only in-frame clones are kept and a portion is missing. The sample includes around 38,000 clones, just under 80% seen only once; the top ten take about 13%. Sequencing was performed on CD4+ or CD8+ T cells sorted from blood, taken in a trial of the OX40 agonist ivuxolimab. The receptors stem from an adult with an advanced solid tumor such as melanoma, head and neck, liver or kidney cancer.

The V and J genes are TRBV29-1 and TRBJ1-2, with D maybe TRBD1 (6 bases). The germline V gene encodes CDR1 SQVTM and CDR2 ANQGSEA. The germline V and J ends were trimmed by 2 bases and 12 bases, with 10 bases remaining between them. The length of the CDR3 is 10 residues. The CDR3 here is CSVEKTGHTF. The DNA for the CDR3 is TGCAGCGTTGAAAAGACAGGTCACACCTTC.

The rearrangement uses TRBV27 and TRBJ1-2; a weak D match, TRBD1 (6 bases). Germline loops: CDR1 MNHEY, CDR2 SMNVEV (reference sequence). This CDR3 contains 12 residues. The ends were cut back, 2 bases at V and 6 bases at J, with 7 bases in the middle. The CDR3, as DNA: TGTGCCAGCAGTTTAACAGGGAATGGCTACACCTTC. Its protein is CASSLTGNGYTF.

The CDR3 here is CASSRGDRETQYF. CDR3 coding DNA: TGTGCCAGTAGTAGGGGGGACAGGGAGACGCAGTATTTT. The rearrangement joins TRBV19 to TRBJ2-3; 9 bases map to TRBD1. Germline CDR1 LNHDA, CDR2 SQIVND (reference sequence). With 4 bases clipped from V and 9 bases from J, the junction kept 5 bases outside the gene matches. The CDR3 extends over 13 amino acids. Combining the CDR3 with reference TRBV19 and TRBJ2-3 gives the whole variable domain DGGITQSPKYLFRKEGQNVTLSCEQNLNHDAMYWYRQDPGQGLRLIYYSQIVNDFQKGDIAEGYSVSREKKESFPLTVTSAQKNPTAFYLCASSRGDRETQYFGPGTRLTVL.

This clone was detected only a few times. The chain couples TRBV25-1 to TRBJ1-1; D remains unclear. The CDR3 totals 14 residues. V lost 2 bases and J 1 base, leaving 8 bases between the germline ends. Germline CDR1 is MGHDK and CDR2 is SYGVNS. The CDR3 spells CASSEIKGNTEAFF. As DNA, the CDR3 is TGTGCCAGCAGTGAAATAAAAGGGAACACTGAAGCTTTCTTT.

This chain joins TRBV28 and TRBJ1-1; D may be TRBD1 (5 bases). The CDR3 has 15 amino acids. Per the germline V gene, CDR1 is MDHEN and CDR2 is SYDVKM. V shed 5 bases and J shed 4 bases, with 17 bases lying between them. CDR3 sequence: CASSGSGTAGTEAFF. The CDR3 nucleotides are TGTGCCAGCAGTGGATCCGGGACGGCGGGCACTGAAGCTTTCTTT. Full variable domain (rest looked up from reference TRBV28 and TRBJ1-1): DVKVTQSSRYLVKRTGEKVFLECVQDMDHENMFWYRQDPGLGLRLIYFSYDVKMKEKGDIPEGYSVSREKKERFSLILESASTNQTSMYLCASSGSGTAGTEAFFGQGTRLTVV.

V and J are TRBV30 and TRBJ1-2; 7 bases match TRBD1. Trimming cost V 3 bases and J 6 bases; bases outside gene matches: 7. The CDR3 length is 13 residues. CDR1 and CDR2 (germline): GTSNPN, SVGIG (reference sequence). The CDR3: CAWSPRGRDGYTF. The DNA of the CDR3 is TGTGCCTGGAGCCCCAGGGGGAGGGATGGCTACACCTTC.

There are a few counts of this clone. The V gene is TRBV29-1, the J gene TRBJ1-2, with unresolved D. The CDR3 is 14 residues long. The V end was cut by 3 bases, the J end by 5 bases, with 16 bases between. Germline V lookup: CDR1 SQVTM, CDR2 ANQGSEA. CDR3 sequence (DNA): TGCAGCGTTGAGGGTTCCCCGTTTTCATATGGCTACACCTTC. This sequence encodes CSVEGSPFSYGYTF.

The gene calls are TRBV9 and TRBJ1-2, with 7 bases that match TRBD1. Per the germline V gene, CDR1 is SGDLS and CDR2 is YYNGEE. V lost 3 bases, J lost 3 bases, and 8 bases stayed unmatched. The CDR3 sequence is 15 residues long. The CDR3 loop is CASSGSFTGDYGYTF. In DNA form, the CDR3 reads TGTGCCAGCAGCGGGTCCTTCACAGGGGACTATGGCTACACCTTC. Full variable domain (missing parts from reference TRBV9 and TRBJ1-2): DSGVTQTPKHLITATGQRVTLRCSPRSGDLSVYWYQQSLDQGLQFLIQYYNGEERAKGNILERFSAQQFPDLHSELNLSSLELGDSALYFCASSGSFTGDYGYTFGSGTRLTVV.

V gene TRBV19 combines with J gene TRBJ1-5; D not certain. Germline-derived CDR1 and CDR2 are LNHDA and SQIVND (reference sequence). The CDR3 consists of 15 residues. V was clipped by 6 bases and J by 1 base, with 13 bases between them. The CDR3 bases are TGTGCCAGTAGCCCACGGGTTGGGAGCAATCAGCCCCAGCATTTT. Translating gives CASSPRVGSNQPQHF.

CDR3: CASSPIAVWLAASTDTQYF. CDR3 DNA: TGTGCCAGCTCCCCCATTGCAGTCTGGTTAGCGGCTAGCACAGATACGCAGTATTTT. This chain links TRBV18 with TRBJ2-3; tentatively, D is TRBD2 (6 bases). From germline, CDR1 is KGHSH and CDR2 LQKENI. V was pared by 6 bases and J by 0 bases, with 25 bases between. This CDR3 is 19 amino acids long.

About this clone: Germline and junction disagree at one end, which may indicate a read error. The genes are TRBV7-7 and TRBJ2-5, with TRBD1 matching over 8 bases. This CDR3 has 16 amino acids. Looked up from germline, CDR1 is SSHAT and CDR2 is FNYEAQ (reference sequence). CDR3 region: CASSPDPTGGRGTQYF. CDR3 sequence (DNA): TGTGCTAGCAGCCCAGACCCTACAGGGGGGCGGGGGACCCAGTACTTC. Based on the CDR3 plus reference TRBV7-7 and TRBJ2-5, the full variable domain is GAGVSQSPRYKVTKRGQDVTLRCDPISSHATLYWYQQALGQGPEFLTYFNYEAQPDKSGLPSDRFSAERPEGSISTLTIQRTEQRDSAMYRCASSPDPTGGRGTQYFGPGTRLLVL.

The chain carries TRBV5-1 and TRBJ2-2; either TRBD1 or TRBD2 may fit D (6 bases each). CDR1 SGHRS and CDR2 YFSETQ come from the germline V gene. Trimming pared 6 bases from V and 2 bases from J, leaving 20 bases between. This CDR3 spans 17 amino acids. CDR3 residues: CASTTGSGGQNTGELFF. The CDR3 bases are TGCGCCAGCACTACGGGAAGTGGGGGGCAAAACACCGGGGAGCTGTTTTTT.

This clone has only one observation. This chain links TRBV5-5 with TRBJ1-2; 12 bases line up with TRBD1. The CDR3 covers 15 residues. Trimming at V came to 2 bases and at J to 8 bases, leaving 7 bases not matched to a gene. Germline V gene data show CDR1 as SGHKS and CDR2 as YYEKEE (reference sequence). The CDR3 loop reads CASSFPGQGARGYTF. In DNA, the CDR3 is TGTGCCAGCAGCTTCCCGGGACAGGGGGCAAGGGGCTACACCTTC.

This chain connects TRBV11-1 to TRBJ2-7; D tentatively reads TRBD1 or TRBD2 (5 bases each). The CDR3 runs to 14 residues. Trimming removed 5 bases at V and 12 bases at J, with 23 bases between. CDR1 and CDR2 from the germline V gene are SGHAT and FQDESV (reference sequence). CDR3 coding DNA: TGTGCCAGCAGCATTACCCGGGACGCATTAAGGCTGTACTTC. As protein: CASSITRDALRLYF.

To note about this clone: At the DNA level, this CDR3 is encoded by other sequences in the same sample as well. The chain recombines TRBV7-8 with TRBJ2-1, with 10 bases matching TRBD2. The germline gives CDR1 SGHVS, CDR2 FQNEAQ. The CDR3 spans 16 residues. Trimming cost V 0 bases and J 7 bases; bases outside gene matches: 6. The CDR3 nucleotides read TGTGCCAGCAGCTTAGCGAGCGGGGGGGCAGGGAATGAGCAGTTCTTC. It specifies CASSLASGGAGNEQFF.

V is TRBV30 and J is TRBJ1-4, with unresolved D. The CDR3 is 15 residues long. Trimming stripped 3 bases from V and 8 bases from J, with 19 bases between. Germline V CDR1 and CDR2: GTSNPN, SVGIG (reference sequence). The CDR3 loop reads CAWRTPTAGWEKLFF. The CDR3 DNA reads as TGTGCCTGGAGGACGCCAACCGCAGGTTGGGAAAAACTGTTTTTT.

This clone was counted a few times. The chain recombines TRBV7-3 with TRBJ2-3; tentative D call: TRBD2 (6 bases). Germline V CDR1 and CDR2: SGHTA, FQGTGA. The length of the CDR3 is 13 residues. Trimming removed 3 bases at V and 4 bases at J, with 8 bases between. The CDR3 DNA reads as TGTGCCAGCAGCTTGGGGGGAGCAGATACGCAGTATTTT. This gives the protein CASSLGGADTQYF.

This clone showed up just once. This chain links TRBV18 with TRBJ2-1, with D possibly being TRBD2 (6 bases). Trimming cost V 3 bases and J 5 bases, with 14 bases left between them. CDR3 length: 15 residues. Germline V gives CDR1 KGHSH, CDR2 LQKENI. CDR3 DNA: TGTGCCAGCTCACCTAGGGGACTGGAGAACAATGAGCAGTTCTTC. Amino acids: CASSPRGLENNEQFF.

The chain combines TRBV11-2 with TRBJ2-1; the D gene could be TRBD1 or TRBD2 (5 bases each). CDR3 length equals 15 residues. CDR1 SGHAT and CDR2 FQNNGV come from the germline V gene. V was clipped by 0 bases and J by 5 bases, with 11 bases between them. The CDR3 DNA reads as TGTGCCAGCAGCTTAGATCTCCCGGGACACAATGAGCAGTTCTTC. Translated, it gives CASSLDLPGHNEQFF.

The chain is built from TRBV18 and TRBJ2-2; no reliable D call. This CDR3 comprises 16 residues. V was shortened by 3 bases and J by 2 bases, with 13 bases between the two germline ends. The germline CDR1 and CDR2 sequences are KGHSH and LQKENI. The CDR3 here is CASSPPGGRNTGELFF. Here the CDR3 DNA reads TGTGCCAGCTCACCCCCGGGTGGCCGTAACACCGGGGAGCTGTTTTTT.

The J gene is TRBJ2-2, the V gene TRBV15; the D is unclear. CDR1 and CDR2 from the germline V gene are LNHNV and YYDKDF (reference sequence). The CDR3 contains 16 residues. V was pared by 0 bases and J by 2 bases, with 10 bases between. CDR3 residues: CATSREATRNTGELFF. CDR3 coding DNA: TGTGCCACCAGCAGAGAGGCGACCAGAAACACCGGGGAGCTGTTTTTT.

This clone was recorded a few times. The CDR3 sequence is CASRGFGGRSNQPQHF. CDR3 DNA sequence: TGTGCCAGCAGGGGCTTCGGAGGGAGAAGCAATCAGCCCCAGCATTTT. This chain uses TRBV7-2 with TRBJ1-5; D is unresolved. Germline CDR1 SGHTA, CDR2 FQGNSA. The CDR3 sequence is 16 residues long. V lost 6 bases and J 1 base, leaving 16 bases between the germline ends. Based on the CDR3 plus reference TRBV7-2 and TRBJ1-5, the full variable domain is GAGVSQSPSNKVTEKGKDVELRCDPISGHTALYWYRQSLGQGLEFLIYFQGNSAPDKSGLPSDRFSAERTGGSVSTLTIQRTQQEDSAVYLCASRGFGGRSNQPQHFGDGTRLSIL.

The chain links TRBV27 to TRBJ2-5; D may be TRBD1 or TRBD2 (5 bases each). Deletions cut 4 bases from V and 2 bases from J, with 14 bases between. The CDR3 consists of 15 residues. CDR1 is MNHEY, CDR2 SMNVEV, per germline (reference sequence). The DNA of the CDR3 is TGTGCCAGCAGTTCTCCACCGGGGCCTCAAGAGACCCAGTACTTC. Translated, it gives CASSSPPGPQETQYF.

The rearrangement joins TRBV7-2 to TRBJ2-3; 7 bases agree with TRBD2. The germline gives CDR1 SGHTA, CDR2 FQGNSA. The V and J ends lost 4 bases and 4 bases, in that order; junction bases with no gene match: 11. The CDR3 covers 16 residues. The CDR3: CASSSLPAGVADTQYF. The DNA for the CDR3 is TGTGCCAGCAGCTCTCTTCCTGCGGGAGTAGCAGATACGCAGTATTTT.

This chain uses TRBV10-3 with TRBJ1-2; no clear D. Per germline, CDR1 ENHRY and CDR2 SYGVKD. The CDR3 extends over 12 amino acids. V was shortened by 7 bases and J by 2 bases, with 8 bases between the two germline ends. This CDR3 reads CAIMDGNYGYTF. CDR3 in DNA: TGTGCCATCATGGACGGGAACTATGGCTACACCTTC.

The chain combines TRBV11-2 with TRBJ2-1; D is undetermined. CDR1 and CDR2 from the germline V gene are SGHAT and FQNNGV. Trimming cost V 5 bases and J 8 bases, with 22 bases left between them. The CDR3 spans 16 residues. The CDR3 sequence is CASSPRLGVNMYEQFF. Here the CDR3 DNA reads TGTGCCAGCAGCCCGCGACTGGGCGTGAATATGTATGAGCAGTTCTTC.